The 2 T cell receptor beta chains reported below all come from one sample, sequenced in a study of patients and donors after allogeneic stem cell transplantation (dated by TCRdb to about 2020). Preparation of the library involved RT-PCR. The sample was run on a NextSeq 550. TCRdb reprocessing: public reads trimmed at Q25 with fastp, clones called with MiXCR, in-frame beta chains kept. For every CDR3 protein sequence, its rows merge into one entry that carries the most common genes and DNA. In this sample the table shows about 230,000 distinct CDR3 sequences, about 14% of which occur a single time. Approximately 10% of the sample belongs to the ten largest clones. The sample comprised blood, either unsorted or a sorted T cell fraction (not recorded which). These receptors were obtained from a human donor who was either an allogeneic HSCT recipient or a stem cell or donor lymphocyte infusion donor (not recorded which). It is not recorded whose cells these are; they may come from a transplant donor.

V usage is TRBV30 and J usage is TRBJ2-1; 10 bases agree with TRBD1. Germline V gene lookup returns CDR1 GTSNPN and CDR2 SVGIG (reference sequence). With V trimmed by 5 bases and J by 4 bases, 5 bases remained unmatched. This CDR3 contains 14 residues. DNA of the CDR3: TGTGCCTGGGAGCGGGACAGGGGATACAATGAGCAGTTCTTC. Encoded protein: CAWERDRGYNEQFF. Drawing the rest from reference TRBV30 and TRBJ2-1, the complete variable domain is SQTIHQWPATLVQPVGSPLSLECTVEGTSNPNLYWYRQAAGRGLQLLFYSVGIGQISSEVPQNLSASRPQDRQFILSSKKLLLSDSGFYLCAWERDRGYNEQFFGPGTRLTVL.

The DNA for the CDR3 is TGCAGTGCTAGAGTAAGCCGAAGGGCCCAGGATGGCTACACCTTC. Translating gives CSARVSRRAQDGYTF. This rearrangement joins TRBV20-1 to TRBJ1-2; no clear D. In germline, CDR1 is DFQATT, CDR2 SNEGSKA (reference sequence). The V end was cut by 1 base, the J end by 6 bases, with 18 bases between. The CDR3 runs to 15 residues.